Presented here are 13 T cell receptor beta chains from one specimen sequenced in a study of blood T cell repertoires in COVID-19. The protocol was immunoSEQ multiplex PCR, while the TCRdb copy is restricted to in-frame clones and leaves out a portion. The table lists about 160,000 clones, approximately 82% of them singletons. Sequencing was performed on peripheral blood. All receptors derive from a human donor with acute or convalescent COVID-19. The donor label of this sample is uncertain.

The chain links TRBV10-1 to TRBJ1-1; TRBD1 matches at 8 bases. After removal of 3 bases from V and 0 bases from J, the junction contained 3 bases not matched to a gene. CDR1 and CDR2 (germline): WNHNN, SYGVQD (reference sequence). CDR3 length equals 15 residues. Written as DNA, the CDR3 is TGCGCCAGCAGTGACCAGACAGGGGTGAACACTGAAGCTTTCTTT. The encoded protein is CASSDQTGVNTEAFF.

This CDR3 is CAITTGGRDEQYF. CDR3 sequence (DNA): TGTGCCATCACCACAGGGGGCCGGGACGAGCAGTACTTC. V usage is TRBV10-3 and J usage is TRBJ2-7, with TRBD1 matching 9 bases. Per the germline V gene, CDR1 is ENHRY and CDR2 is SYGVKD. CDR3 length: 13 residues. V trimming: 7 bases; J trimming: 5 bases; junction bases outside the gene matches: 6.

V and J are TRBV7-9 and TRBJ1-5, with D possibly matching TRBD1 (5 bases). Trimming removed 1 base from V and 9 bases from J, with 7 bases in between. Germline V gene data show CDR1 as SEHNR and CDR2 as FQNEAQ (reference sequence). This CDR3 is 12 amino acids long. The CDR3 here is CASSLETGPQHF. CDR3 in DNA: TGTGCCAGCAGCTTAGAAACAGGGCCCCAGCATTTT.

This chain links TRBV5-1 with TRBJ1-4, with a weak D call TRBD1 (5 bases). The CDR3 contains 16 residues. Trimming cost V 1 base and J 5 bases, with 15 bases left between them. In germline, CDR1 is SGHRS, CDR2 YFSETQ. The CDR3 here is CASSLQPQGGNEKLFF. The CDR3 DNA reads as TGCGCCAGCAGCTTGCAACCTCAGGGAGGGAATGAAAAACTGTTTTTT. Looking up the rest from reference TRBV5-1 and TRBJ1-4 gives the full variable domain: KAGVTQTPRYLIKTRGQQVTLSCSPISGHRSVSWYQQTPGQGLQFLFEYFSETQRNKGNFPGRFSGRQFSNSRSEMNVSTLELGDSALYLCASSLQPQGGNEKLFFGSGTQLSVL.

The chain uses TRBV10-3 and TRBJ2-2, with 7 bases aligning to TRBD2. The V and J ends lost 6 bases and 0 bases, in that order; junction bases with no gene match: 10. Germline assignment: CDR1 ENHRY and CDR2 SYGVKD. This CDR3 has 17 residues. CDR3 loop: CAISPGGNRANTGELFF. The CDR3 bases are TGTGCCATCAGCCCCGGGGGGAACCGCGCGAACACCGGGGAGCTGTTTTTT.

The V call is TRBV4-2, the J call TRBJ2-1, with 9 nucleotides matching TRBD1. The germline V gene encodes CDR1 LGHNA and CDR2 YNFKEQ. With V trimmed by 2 bases and J by 0 bases, 17 bases remained unmatched. The CDR3 totals 21 residues. This chain's CDR3 is CASSQPSPGQGTLNSYNEQFF. CDR3 coding DNA: TGTGCCAGCAGCCAACCCTCCCCGGGACAGGGAACACTGAACTCCTACAATGAGCAGTTCTTC.

The chain combines TRBV20-1 with TRBJ2-4, with 10 bases matching TRBD2. V was clipped by 3 bases and J by 0 bases; unmatched bases: 8. Germline V gene data show CDR1 as DFQATT and CDR2 as SNEGSKA (reference sequence). The CDR3 is 17 residues long. The CDR3 sequence: CSASKSGGGLAKNIQYF. The CDR3 region has the DNA TGCAGTGCTAGTAAAAGCGGGGGGGGACTAGCCAAAAACATTCAGTACTTC.

The V gene is TRBV18, the J gene TRBJ2-4; 7 positions match TRBD2. V lost 2 bases to trimming and J lost 8 bases; unmatched junction nucleotides: 3. The germline gives CDR1 KGHSH, CDR2 LQKENI. The CDR3 is 13 amino acids. Here the CDR3 DNA reads TGTGCCAGCTCACCAGTAGGGAGGGACATTCAGTACTTC. The encoded protein is CASSPVGRDIQYF. The full variable domain, rest sourced from reference TRBV18 and TRBJ2-4, is NAGVMQNPRHLVRRRGQEARLRCSPMKGHSHVYWYRQLPEEGLKFMVYLQKENIIDESGMPKERFSAEFPKEGPSILRIQQVVRGDSAAYFCASSPVGRDIQYFGAGTRLSVL.

The chain joins TRBV7-2 to TRBJ2-5, with D possibly TRBD1 on 5 matching bases. Germline V lookup: CDR1 SGHTA, CDR2 FQGNSA. Between the trimmed V and J ends, which lost 3 bases and 5 bases, there was a span of 10 bases. The CDR3 consists of 13 residues. The CDR3 here is CASSFRVRETQYF. The CDR3 DNA is TGTGCCAGCAGCTTCAGGGTCCGGGAGACCCAGTACTTC.

About this clone itself: This likely comes from a read error, as the CDR3 has no conserved phenylalanine or tryptophan at its end. It is unclear where the CDR3 begins or ends on the DNA, so no DNA is shown, and the CDR3 is as TCRdb lists it. The rearrangement joins TRBV7-2 to TRBJ2-3; TRBD2, the table's D call, was not compared with the DNA. Per germline, CDR1 SGHTA and CDR2 FQGNSA. The CDR3 has 14 residues if both end residues are counted. CDR3 sequence reads: CASSLDGLAGSYRG.

V gene TRBV15 combines with J gene TRBJ2-1; 9 bases align to TRBD1. Trimming removed 4 bases from V and 0 bases from J; junction bases left unmatched: 7. The V gene's germline CDR1 is LNHNV and CDR2 YYDKDF (reference sequence). The CDR3 has 17 amino acids. CDR3 sequence reads: CATSKGQGMASYNEQFF. In DNA form, the CDR3 reads TGTGCCACCAGCAAGGGACAGGGCATGGCCTCCTACAATGAGCAGTTCTTC.

This sequence joins TRBV11-2 and TRBJ2-1; TRBD2 matches at 9 bases. Germline V gene sequence: CDR1 SGHAT, CDR2 FQNNGV. The trim removed 6 bases at V and 7 bases at J, leaving 10 bases unmatched. The CDR3 is made up of 15 amino acids. CDR3 sequence reads: CASRGGRGGSNEQFF. CDR3 DNA: TGTGCCAGCAGAGGCGGGCGGGGGGGCTCAAATGAGCAGTTCTTC.

The V call is TRBV3-1 (or the pseudogene TRBV3-2), the J call TRBJ1-2; unclear D gene. Trimming took 5 bases from V and 8 from J, leaving 12 bases between them. CDR1 and CDR2 from the germline V gene are LGHDT and YNNKEL (reference sequence). The length of the CDR3 is 12 residues. As DNA, the CDR3 is TGTGCCAGCAGCTTGACCCGGGGAGGCTACACCTTC. Amino acid sequence: CASSLTRGGYTF.